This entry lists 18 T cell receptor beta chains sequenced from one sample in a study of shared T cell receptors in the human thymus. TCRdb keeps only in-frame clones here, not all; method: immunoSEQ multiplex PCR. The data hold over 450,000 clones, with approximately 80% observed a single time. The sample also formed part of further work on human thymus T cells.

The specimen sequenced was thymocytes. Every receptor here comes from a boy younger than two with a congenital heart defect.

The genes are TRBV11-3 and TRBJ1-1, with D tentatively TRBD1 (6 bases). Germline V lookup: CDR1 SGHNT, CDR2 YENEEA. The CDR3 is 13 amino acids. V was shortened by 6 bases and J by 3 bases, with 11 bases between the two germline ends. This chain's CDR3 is CASRGAGDTEAFF. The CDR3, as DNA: TGTGCCAGCAGGGGGGCAGGGGACACTGAAGCTTTCTTT.

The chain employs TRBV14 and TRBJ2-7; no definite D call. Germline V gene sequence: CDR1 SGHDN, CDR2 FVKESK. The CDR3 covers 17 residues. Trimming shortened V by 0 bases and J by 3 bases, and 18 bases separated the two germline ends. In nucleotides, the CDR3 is TGTGCCAGCAGCCAAGACTCTTGGGCATGGAAACTCTACGAGCAGTACTTC. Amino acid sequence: CASSQDSWAWKLYEQYF.

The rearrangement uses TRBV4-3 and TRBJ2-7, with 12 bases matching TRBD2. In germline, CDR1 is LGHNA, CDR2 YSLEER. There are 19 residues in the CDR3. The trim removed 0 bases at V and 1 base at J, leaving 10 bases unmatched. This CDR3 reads CASSQDRETSGSRSYEQYF. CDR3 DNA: TGCGCCAGCAGCCAAGATCGGGAGACTAGCGGGAGTAGGTCCTACGAGCAGTACTTC.

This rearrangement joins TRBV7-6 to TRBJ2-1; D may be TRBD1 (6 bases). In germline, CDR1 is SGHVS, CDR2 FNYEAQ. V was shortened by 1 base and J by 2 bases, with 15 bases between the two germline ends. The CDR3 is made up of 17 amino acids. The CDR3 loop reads CASSLGDTGYTYNEQFF. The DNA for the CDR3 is TGTGCCAGCAGCTTAGGAGATACAGGGTACACCTACAATGAGCAGTTCTTC.

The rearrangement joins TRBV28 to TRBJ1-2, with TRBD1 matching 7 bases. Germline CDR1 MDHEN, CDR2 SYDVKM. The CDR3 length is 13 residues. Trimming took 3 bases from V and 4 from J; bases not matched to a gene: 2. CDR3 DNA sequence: TGTGCCAGCAGTTTGGGGACAGCCTATGGCTACACCTTC. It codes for CASSLGTAYGYTF.

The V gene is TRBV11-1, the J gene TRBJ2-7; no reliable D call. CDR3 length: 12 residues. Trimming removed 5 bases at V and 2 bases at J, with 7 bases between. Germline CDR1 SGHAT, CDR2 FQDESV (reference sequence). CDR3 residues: CASSPRPYEQYF. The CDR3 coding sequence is TGTGCCAGCAGCCCTAGGCCCTACGAGCAGTACTTC.

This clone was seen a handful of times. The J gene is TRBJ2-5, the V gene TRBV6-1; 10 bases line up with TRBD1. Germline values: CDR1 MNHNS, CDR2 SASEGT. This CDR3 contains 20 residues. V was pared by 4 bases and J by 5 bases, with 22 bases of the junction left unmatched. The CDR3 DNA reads TGTGCCAGCAGTGCCGAGACAGGGGGCGAAAGCGGTAGTCGACAGGAGACCCAGTACTTC. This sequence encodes CASSAETGGESGSRQETQYF.

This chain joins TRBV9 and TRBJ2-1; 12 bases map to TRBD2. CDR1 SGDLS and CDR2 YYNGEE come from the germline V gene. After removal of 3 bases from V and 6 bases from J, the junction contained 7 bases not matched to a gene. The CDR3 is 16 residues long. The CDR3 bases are TGTGCCAGCAGCGGACCGACTAGCGGGAGCGGCAATGAGCAGTTCTTC. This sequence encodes CASSGPTSGSGNEQFF.

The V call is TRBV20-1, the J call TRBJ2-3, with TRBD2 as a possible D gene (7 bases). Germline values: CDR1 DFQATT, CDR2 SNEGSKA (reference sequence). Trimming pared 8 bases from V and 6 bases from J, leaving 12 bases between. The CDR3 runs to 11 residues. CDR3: CSLGGQDTQYF. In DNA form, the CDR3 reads TGCAGTCTCGGGGGGCAGGATACGCAGTATTTT.

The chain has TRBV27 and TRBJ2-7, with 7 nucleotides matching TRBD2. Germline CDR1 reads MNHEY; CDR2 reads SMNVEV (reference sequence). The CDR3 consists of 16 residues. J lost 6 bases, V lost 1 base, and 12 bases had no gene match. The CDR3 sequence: CASSLYGGSRLGEQYF. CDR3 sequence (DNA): TGTGCCAGCAGTTTATATGGCGGGAGCAGATTGGGCGAGCAGTACTTC.

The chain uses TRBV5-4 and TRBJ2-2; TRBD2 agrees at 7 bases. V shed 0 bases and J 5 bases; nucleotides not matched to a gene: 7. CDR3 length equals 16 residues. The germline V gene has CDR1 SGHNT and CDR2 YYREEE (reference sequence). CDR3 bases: TGTGCCAGCAGCTTGGCTTGGGCGGGAGAAACCGGGGAGCTGTTTTTT. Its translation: CASSLAWAGETGELFF.

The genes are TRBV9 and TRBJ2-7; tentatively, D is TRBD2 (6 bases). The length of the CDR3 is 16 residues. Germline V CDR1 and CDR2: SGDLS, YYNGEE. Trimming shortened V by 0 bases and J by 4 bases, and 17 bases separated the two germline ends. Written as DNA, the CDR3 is TGTGCCAGCAGCGTAGGAAGCGGGCTTAGATCTTACGAGCAGTACTTC. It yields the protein CASSVGSGLRSYEQYF. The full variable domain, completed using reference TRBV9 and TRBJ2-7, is DSGVTQTPKHLITATGQRVTLRCSPRSGDLSVYWYQQSLDQGLQFLIQYYNGEERAKGNILERFSAQQFPDLHSELNLSSLELGDSALYFCASSVGSGLRSYEQYFGPGTRLTVT.

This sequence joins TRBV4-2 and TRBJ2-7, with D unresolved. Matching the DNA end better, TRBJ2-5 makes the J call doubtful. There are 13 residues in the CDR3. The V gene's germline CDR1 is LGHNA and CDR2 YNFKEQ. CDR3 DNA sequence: TGTGCCAGCAGCCAAGATCGGTGGGCGACCCAGTACTTC. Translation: CASSQDRWATQYF.

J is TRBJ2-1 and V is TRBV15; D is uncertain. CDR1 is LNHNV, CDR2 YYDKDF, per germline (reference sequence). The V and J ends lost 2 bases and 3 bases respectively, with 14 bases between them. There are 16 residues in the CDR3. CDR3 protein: CATSRSRGRGYNEQFF. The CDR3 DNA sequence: TGTGCCACCAGCAGAAGCCGCGGCAGAGGCTACAATGAGCAGTTCTTC.

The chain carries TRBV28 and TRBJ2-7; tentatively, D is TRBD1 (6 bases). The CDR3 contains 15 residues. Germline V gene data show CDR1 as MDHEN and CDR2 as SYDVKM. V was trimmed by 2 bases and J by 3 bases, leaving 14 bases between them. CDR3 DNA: TGTGCCAGCAGTTTAGCTTCAGGGGCCGACTACGAGCAGTACTTC. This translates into CASSLASGADYEQYF.

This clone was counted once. CDR3 nucleotide sequence: TGTGCCAGCAGTCCCCTCCCCGGACTAGCGGGACCCTACGAGCAGTACTTC. Amino acid sequence: CASSPLPGLAGPYEQYF. The chain joins TRBV28 to TRBJ2-7; TRBD2 matches at 12 bases. This CDR3 has 17 residues. Germline assignment: CDR1 MDHEN and CDR2 SYDVKM. V trimming: 5 bases; J trimming: 2 bases; junction bases outside the gene matches: 10.

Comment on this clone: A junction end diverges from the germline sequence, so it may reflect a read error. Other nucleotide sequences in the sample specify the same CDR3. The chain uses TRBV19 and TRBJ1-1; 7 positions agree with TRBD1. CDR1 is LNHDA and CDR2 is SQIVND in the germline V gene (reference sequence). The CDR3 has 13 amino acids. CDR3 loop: CASSKTGNTEAFF. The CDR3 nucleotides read TGTGCCAGTAGTAAGACAGGGAACACTGAAGCTTTTTTT.

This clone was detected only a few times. CDR3 sequence (DNA): TGCGCCAGCAGCTTGGGTAGCATATCCTACGAGCAGTACTTC. Encoded protein: CASSLGSISYEQYF. This chain connects TRBV5-1 to TRBJ2-7; D not certain. V lost 0 bases and J 1 base, leaving 8 bases between the germline ends. Germline V lookup: CDR1 SGHRS, CDR2 YFSETQ. This CDR3 contains 14 residues.